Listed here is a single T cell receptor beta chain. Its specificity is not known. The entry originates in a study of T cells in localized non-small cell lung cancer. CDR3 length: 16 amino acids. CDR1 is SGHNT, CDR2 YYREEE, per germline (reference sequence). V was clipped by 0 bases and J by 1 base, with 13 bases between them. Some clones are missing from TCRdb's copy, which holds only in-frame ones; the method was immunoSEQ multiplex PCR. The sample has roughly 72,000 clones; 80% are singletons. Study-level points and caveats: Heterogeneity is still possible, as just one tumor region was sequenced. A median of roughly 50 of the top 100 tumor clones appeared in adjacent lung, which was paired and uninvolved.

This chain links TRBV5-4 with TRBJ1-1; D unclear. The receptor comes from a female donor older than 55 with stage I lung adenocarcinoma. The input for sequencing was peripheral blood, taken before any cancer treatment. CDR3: CASSLVVGLRNTEAFF. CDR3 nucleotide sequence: TGTGCCAGCAGCTTGGTCGTTGGGTTGCGGAACACTGAAGCTTTCTTT.